This is a list of T cell receptor beta chains from one sample in a study of blood T cell repertoires in COVID-19. This table comes from immunoSEQ multiplex PCR, and its TCRdb copy is limited to in-frame clones, with some not included. The data contain about 120,000 clones, roughly 85% of them seen just once; the ten biggest clones take up about a tenth. The sample consisted of peripheral blood. The receptor set was obtained from a man older than 75 with acute or convalescent COVID-19. The CDR3 runs from the conserved cysteine through the conserved F or W. D genes are given only for firm matches. Clone size is not always given. Where it is, it says once, few, many or a class for expanded clones.

CDR3 DNA,CDR3 protein,V gene,D gene,J gene,clone size
TGTGCCAGCAGCTTACTCTACGCGGGGGGGCGAGGTACCAATGAGCAGTTCTTC,CASSLLYAGGRGTNEQFF,TRBV7-9,TRBD2,TRBJ2-1,-
TGCAGCGTTCAAGGGACAGGCAACTCTGGGGCCAACGTCCTGACTTTC,CSVQGTGNSGANVLTF,TRBV29-1,TRBD1,TRBJ2-6,-
TGTGCCAGCAGTCCCTGGGGGGAAGAGACCCAGTACTTC,CASSPWGEETQYF,TRBV27,-,TRBJ2-5,-
TGTGCCAGCTCACCTCGACGACAGCTTGAAGGGCAGTTCTTC,CASSPRRQLEGQFF,TRBV18,-,TRBJ2-1,-
TGTGCCAGCAGCTCCTCTCCCGGGACAGGGGCCTATGGCTACACCTTC,CASSSSPGTGAYGYTF,TRBV11-2,TRBD1,TRBJ1-2,-
TGCGCCAGCAGCCCCCAGACAGGGGTGGGCACAGATACGCAGTATTTT,CASSPQTGVGTDTQYF,TRBV5-1,TRBD1,TRBJ2-3,-
TGTGCCAGTAACCCGGGACAGTTCCCCTACGAGCAGTACTTC,CASNPGQFPYEQYF,TRBV19,TRBD1,TRBJ2-7,once
TGTGCCAGCAGTCGGGGCTACGAGCAGTACTTC,CASSRGYEQYF,TRBV6-2/TRBV6-3,-,TRBJ2-7,few
TGTGCCAGCAGGAACGGGGGGAACACTGAAGCTTTCTTT,CASRNGGNTEAFF,TRBV6-5,-,TRBJ1-1,-
TGTGCCAGCAGCCAATGGGACAGGGGTGAAAAACTGTTTTTT,CASSQWDRGEKLFF,TRBV3-1/TRBV3-2,TRBD1,TRBJ1-4,-
TGTGCCACCAGCAGAGCCACAGGGGGCAGCTCCTACAATGAGCAGTTCTTC,CATSRATGGSSYNEQFF,TRBV15,TRBD1,TRBJ2-1,-
TGTGCCATCAGGGGGGACAGCTCCGACTATGGCTACACCTTC,CAIRGDSSDYGYTF,TRBV10-3,TRBD1,TRBJ1-2,-
TGTGCCAGCAGCTTAGCCGGGACTAGCGGCAATGAGCAGTTCTTC,CASSLAGTSGNEQFF,TRBV7-8,TRBD2,TRBJ2-1,once
TGTGCCAGCAGCTTACCGGGACAGGGTCAGCATTTT,CASSLPGQGQHF,TRBV5-6,TRBD1,TRBJ1-5,once
TGTGCCAGCAGCTTAGGAGGGGGGGACACTGAAGCTTTCTTT,CASSLGGGDTEAFF,TRBV7-9,-,TRBJ1-1,-
TGTGCCAGCAGTTCTGGGGGGAATACGCAGTATTTT,CASSSGGNTQYF,TRBV12-3/TRBV12-4,-,TRBJ2-3,once
TGTGCCAGCAGCTTAGATCGGGGGGAGCCCCAGCATTTT,CASSLDRGEPQHF,TRBV11-2,-,TRBJ1-5,-
TGTGCCAGCAGCCAAGACGGGACAGCACTCTCTGGAAACACCATATATTTT,CASSQDGTALSGNTIYF,TRBV3-1/TRBV3-2,TRBD1,TRBJ1-3,-
TGTGCCAGCTCCCCGACAGTAAACTATGGCTACACCTTC,CASSPTVNYGYTF,TRBV27,-,TRBJ1-2,-
TGTGCCATCAGTGAGCCCGGGACTAGCGGATACAATGAGCAGTTCTTC,CAISEPGTSGYNEQFF,TRBV10-3,TRBD2,TRBJ2-1,-
TGTGCCAGTATCACCGTCGGGGGAAATCAGCCCCAGCATTTT,CASITVGGNQPQHF,TRBV19,-,TRBJ1-5,-
TGCGCCAGCAGCTCCCGACAGGGGGCGGGTGAAGCTTTCTTT,CASSSRQGAGEAFF,TRBV4-1,TRBD1,TRBJ1-1,-
TGTGCCAGCAGCTTAGTGGGGGGGTGGAATTATGGCTACACCTTC,CASSLVGGWNYGYTF,TRBV11-2,-,TRBJ1-2,few
TGTGCCAGCAGTATCCTCCTAGCGGGAGGTACAGATACGCAGTATTTT,CASSILLAGGTDTQYF,TRBV28,TRBD2,TRBJ2-3,-
TGTGCCAGCAGTTTAATCACGGGGAGCTCCTACAATGAGCAGTTCTTC,CASSLITGSSYNEQFF,TRBV27,-,TRBJ2-1,-
TGTGCCAGCTCGCCTGACAGGATTGGAAACACCATATATTTT,CASSPDRIGNTIYF,TRBV18,-,TRBJ1-3,-
TGTGCCAGCAGTTCCCCCTCAGGAAACACTGAAGCTTTCTTT,CASSSPSGNTEAFF,TRBV28,-,TRBJ1-1,-
TGTGCCAGCAGCAAAGAAGAAGACGGAGGGCCCGGGGAGCTGTTTTTT,CASSKEEDGGPGELFF,TRBV21-1,-,TRBJ2-2,-
TGCGCCAGCAGCCAAGAATTCGCAGGGTTTGGCAATCAGCCCCAGCATTTT,CASSQEFAGFGNQPQHF,TRBV4-1,-,TRBJ1-5,-
TGTGCCACCAGTGATGGCGGGAATCAGCCCCAGCATTTT,CATSDGGNQPQHF,TRBV24-1,-,TRBJ1-5,-
TGTGCCAGCTCTCCCCCGGGACTGATCTCTGGAAACACCATATATTTT,CASSPPGLISGNTIYF,TRBV25-1,-,TRBJ1-3,-
TGTGCCAGCAGCCAAGATTCCCGACTAGCGGGGGGCAACAATGAGCAGTTCTTC,CASSQDSRLAGGNNEQFF,TRBV4-2,TRBD2,TRBJ2-1,-
TGTGCCACCTCCGAACAAGGGGCAGGTTATGGCTACACCTTC,CATSEQGAGYGYTF,TRBV19,-,TRBJ1-2,-
TGTGCCAGTAGCATGACAGGGGGCGTTAGCAATCAGCCCCAGCATTTT,CASSMTGGVSNQPQHF,TRBV19,TRBD1,TRBJ1-5,-
TGTGCCAGCAGGCCGGCGGCCAGGGCTGGAAACACCATATATTTT,CASRPAARAGNTIYF,TRBV11-2,-,TRBJ1-3,-
TGTGCCAGCAGCGTAGCTACCTCCTCTGGAAACACCATATATTTT,CASSVATSSGNTIYF,TRBV9,-,TRBJ1-3,-
TGTGCCAGCAGCCACGAGGGGAACACTGAAGCTTTCTTT,CASSHEGNTEAFF,TRBV3-1/TRBV3-2,-,TRBJ1-1,-
TGTGCCAGCCGGGGGGGGCCACCGAACACTGAAGCTTTCTTT,CASRGGPPNTEAFF,TRBV19,-,TRBJ1-1,-
TGTGCCAGCAGCTTAGGGACTCCTACCTACAATGAGCAGTTCTTC,CASSLGTPTYNEQFF,TRBV7-3,-,TRBJ2-1,-